Shown below are 32 T cell receptor beta chains from a single sample sequenced in a study of T cells after yellow fever vaccination. TCRdb used MiXCR to reprocess the 5' RACE reads, holding one entry per CDR3 protein. The table lists some 600,000 distinct CDR3 sequences, over 9% of them singletons. The sequenced sample was PBMCs, obtained on the day of the yellow fever booster vaccination. The source is a young man who received the YFV17D yellow fever vaccine.

This clonotype was counted a few times. This chain uses TRBV7-3 with TRBJ2-1; TRBD1 is a possible D gene (5 bases). This CDR3 has 12 residues. V was trimmed by 5 bases and J by 7 bases, leaving 9 bases between them. Germline-derived CDR1 and CDR2 are SGHTA and FQGTGA. The CDR3 loop reads CASSNQGNEQFF. The CDR3 nucleotides are TGTGCCAGCAGCAATCAGGGTAATGAGCAGTTCTTC. The complete variable domain, with remaining parts taken from reference TRBV7-3 and TRBJ2-1, reads GAGVSQTPSNKVTEKGKYVELRCDPISGHTALYWYRQSLGQGPEFLIYFQGTGAADDSGLPNDRFFAVRPEGSVSTLKIQRTERGDSAVYLCASSNQGNEQFFGPGTRLTVL.

The chain combines TRBV2 with TRBJ1-2; 9 bases agree with TRBD1. Losses at the gene ends were 1 base for V and 5 bases for J; bases not matched to a gene: 11. There are 17 residues in the CDR3. Germline CDR1 and CDR2: SNHLY and FYNNEI. For the CDR3, the DNA is TGTGCCAGCAGTGAAGGGGGACAGGGCGGACCCGTGTATGGCTACACCTTC. Its protein product is CASSEGGQGGPVYGYTF. Based on the CDR3 plus reference TRBV2 and TRBJ1-2, the full variable domain is EPEVTQTPSHQVTQMGQEVILRCVPISNHLYFYWYRQILGQKVEFLVSFYNNEISEKSEIFDDQFSVERPDGSNFTLKIRSTKLEDSAMYFCASSEGGQGGPVYGYTFGSGTRLTVV.

Only a few counts were recorded for this clonotype. This chain connects TRBV28 to TRBJ2-5, with D tentatively TRBD2 (5 bases). V was shortened by 3 bases and J by 3 bases, with 14 bases between the two germline ends. The CDR3 extends over 15 amino acids. From germline, CDR1 is MDHEN and CDR2 SYDVKM. The CDR3 bases are TGTGCCAGCAGTTTCTTTGGAGGTGGGGAAGAGACCCAGTACTTC. This gives the protein CASSFFGGGEETQYF.

This clonotype was detected a few times. This chain links TRBV10-3 with TRBJ2-7, with 8 bases that match TRBD2. The V and J ends lost 5 bases and 2 bases, in that order; junction bases with no gene match: 8. Germline-derived CDR1 and CDR2 are ENHRY and SYGVKD. The CDR3 is 15 amino acids. CDR3 in DNA: TGTGCCATCAGTACGAGCGGGAGAGGGACCTACGAGCAGTACTTC. It translates to CAISTSGRGTYEQYF.

This clonotype was recorded many times. The chain joins TRBV12-3 or TRBV12-4 to TRBJ1-1, with unresolved D. The germline V and J ends were trimmed by 0 bases and 7 bases, with 9 bases remaining between them. CDR3 length: 13 residues. In DNA form, the CDR3 reads TGTGCCAGCAGTTTAGCAGCGGCCCATGAAGCTTTCTTT. This gives the protein CASSLAAAHEAFF.

The rearrangement uses TRBV18 and TRBJ1-4, with 12 bases identical to TRBD1. The V and J ends lost 6 bases and 13 bases, in that order; junction bases with no gene match: 3. The CDR3 consists of 12 residues. Per the germline V gene, CDR1 is KGHSH and CDR2 is LQKENI. CDR3 amino acids: CASSRDRGRLFF. DNA of the CDR3: TGTGCCAGCTCCCGGGACAGGGGGCGACTGTTTTTT.

The rearrangement links TRBV29-1 to TRBJ2-3, with D perhaps TRBD2 (6 bases). V gave up 4 bases and J gave up 3 bases, with 14 bases separating them. This CDR3 has 14 amino acids. Germline CDR1 SQVTM, CDR2 ANQGSEA. The CDR3 region has the DNA TGCAGCGTTGCTGTTGGAGGGGCTACAGATACGCAGTATTTT. Its translation is CSVAVGGATDTQYF.

The chain employs TRBV30 and TRBJ2-1, with no clear D. The V gene lost 5 bases and the J gene lost 5 bases, with 10 bases spanning the gap. The CDR3 runs 12 residues. Germline values: CDR1 GTSNPN, CDR2 SVGIG (reference sequence). The CDR3 reads CAWGLRDNEQFF. In DNA form, the CDR3 reads TGTGCCTGGGGGCTGCGAGACAATGAGCAGTTCTTC. The full variable domain, with the rest looked up from reference TRBV30 and TRBJ2-1, is SQTIHQWPATLVQPVGSPLSLECTVEGTSNPNLYWYRQAAGRGLQLLFYSVGIGQISSEVPQNLSASRPQDRQFILSSKKLLLSDSGFYLCAWGLRDNEQFFGPGTRLTVL.

This clonotype was seen ten or more times. The rearrangement joins TRBV7-2 to TRBJ1-2, with TRBD1 matching 9 bases. The V gene end was trimmed by 5 bases and the J gene end by 6 bases; junction bases not matched to a gene: 16. The CDR3 sequence is 17 residues long. Germline CDR1 and CDR2: SGHTA and FQGNSA. The CDR3 nucleotides are TGTGCCAGCAGCCCGCGATCCGGGACAGGGCTCCACAATGGCTACACCTTC. It codes for CASSPRSGTGLHNGYTF.

This clonotype was counted only a few times. The chain joins TRBV5-1 to TRBJ2-3; 13 positions match TRBD2. V lost 1 base to trimming and J lost 0 bases; unmatched junction nucleotides: 5. The length of the CDR3 is 18 residues. Germline CDR1 and CDR2: SGHRS and YFSETQ. The DNA of the CDR3 is TGCGCCAGCAGCTTGAGACTAGCGGGAGGACCGAGCACAGATACGCAGTATTTT. It yields the protein CASSLRLAGGPSTDTQYF.

This clonotype was observed many times. The chain uses TRBV20-1 and TRBJ2-5, with D tentatively TRBD2 (6 bases). Trimming took off 3 bases at V and 3 bases at J, with 14 bases between the two ends. This CDR3 has 14 residues. CDR1 is DFQATT and CDR2 is SNEGSKA in the germline V gene (reference sequence). The CDR3 sequence: CSASRGSRKETQYF. As DNA, the CDR3 is TGCAGTGCTAGCCGGGGGAGCAGGAAAGAGACCCAGTACTTC.

A few counts support this clonotype. The chain recombines TRBV27 with TRBJ2-1; D possibly uses TRBD1 or TRBD2 (5 bases each). Deletions cut 3 bases from V and 9 bases from J, with 21 bases between. Germline-derived CDR1 and CDR2 are MNHEY and SMNVEV (reference sequence). This CDR3 has 16 amino acids. CDR3: CASSFTPGTAQGEQFF. The CDR3 nucleotides read TGTGCCAGCAGTTTTACGCCCGGGACCGCGCAAGGTGAGCAGTTCTTC.

The V and J genes are TRBV27 and TRBJ2-1; a weak D match, TRBD2 (6 bases). The CDR3 is 14 residues long. Germline V gene lookup returns CDR1 MNHEY and CDR2 SMNVEV (reference sequence). Trimming removed 6 bases from V and 9 bases from J, with 18 bases in between. The CDR3 spells CASRPAGGGSEQFF. The DNA of the CDR3 is TGTGCCAGCAGGCCGGCCGGGGGAGGTAGTGAGCAGTTCTTC.

The chain links TRBV12-3 or TRBV12-4 to TRBJ2-7; tentatively, D is TRBD1 (5 bases). This CDR3 comprises 13 residues. V was pared by 6 bases and J by 2 bases, with 11 bases between. The CDR3 spells CASRRTGTYEQYF. The DNA of the CDR3 is TGTGCCAGCAGACGCACAGGAACCTACGAGCAGTACTTC.

CDR3 region: CASSPDRGFTEAFF. CDR3 nucleotides: TGCGCCAGCAGCCCAGACAGGGGGTTCACTGAAGCTTTCTTT. The gene calls are TRBV4-3 and TRBJ1-1; 9 bases map to TRBD1. The CDR3 covers 14 residues. Trimming at V came to 4 bases and at J to 4 bases, leaving 4 bases not matched to a gene. Germline CDR1 and CDR2: LGHNA and YSLEER.

The rearrangement links TRBV18 to TRBJ1-5; D remains ambiguous. The CDR3 totals 15 residues. In germline, CDR1 is KGHSH, CDR2 LQKENI. Trimming shortened V by 1 base and J by 0 bases, and 7 bases separated the two germline ends. Here the CDR3 DNA reads TGTGCCAGCTCACCACGGCGGGATAGCAATCAGCCCCAGCATTTT. Protein: CASSPRRDSNQPQHF.

The chain has TRBV4-3 and TRBJ2-2; the D gene is possibly TRBD2 (6 bases). Trimming took 4 bases from V and 2 from J, leaving 20 bases between them. CDR1 and CDR2 (germline): LGHNA, YSLEER. The CDR3 spans 18 residues. In DNA, the CDR3 is TGCGCCAGCAGCCGCAAACTCACCGGGAGAACTAACACCGGGGAGCTGTTTTTT. Protein product: CASSRKLTGRTNTGELFF.

The chain has TRBV20-1 and TRBJ1-2; no clear D gene. This CDR3 has 8 residues. Germline lookup yields CDR1 DFQATT and CDR2 SNEGSKA (reference sequence). V was cut by 4 bases and J by 7 bases, with 1 base left in between. CDR3 loop: CSAIGYTF. CDR3 sequence (DNA): TGCAGTGCTATTGGCTACACCTTC.

This clonotype turned up a few times. V gene TRBV7-9 combines with J gene TRBJ2-3; D call uncertain. The length of the CDR3 is 13 residues. The germline V and J ends were trimmed by 3 bases and 6 bases, with 10 bases remaining between them. Germline V CDR1 and CDR2: SEHNR, FQNEAQ (reference sequence). The CDR3 region is CASSFRTADTQYF. The CDR3, as DNA: TGTGCCAGCAGCTTCAGAACTGCTGATACGCAGTATTTT.

V usage is TRBV7-8 and J usage is TRBJ2-1, with a tentative D call TRBD1 (5 bases). V was clipped by 5 bases and J by 9 bases, with 23 bases between them. CDR3 length: 16 residues. Germline lookup yields CDR1 SGHVS and CDR2 FQNEAQ. The CDR3 spells CASSRDSNPLRREQFF. CDR3 nucleotides: TGTGCCAGCAGCCGAGACAGCAACCCTTTGCGGCGTGAGCAGTTCTTC.

This clonotype was detected a few times. The chain joins TRBV4-3 to TRBJ2-3; D is possibly TRBD1 (5 bases). CDR3 length equals 13 residues. Germline V gene sequence: CDR1 LGHNA, CDR2 YSLEER. Trimming pared 1 base from V and 7 bases from J, leaving 9 bases between. The CDR3 DNA is TGCGCCAGCAGCCAAGTTCAGGGAAATACGCAGTATTTT. Protein: CASSQVQGNTQYF.

The chain employs TRBV5-4 and TRBJ2-1; 14 bases line up with TRBD2. V lost 4 bases and J lost 8; bases outside the gene matches: 8. Per germline, CDR1 SGHNT and CDR2 YYREEE (reference sequence). The CDR3 sequence is 16 residues long. The CDR3 region has the DNA TGTGCCAGCAGCCCCGCCGGGACTAGCGGGAGTTATGAGCAGTTCTTC. Its protein product is CASSPAGTSGSYEQFF.

The chain employs TRBV20-1 and TRBJ2-3; no clear D. V was shortened by 0 bases and J by 4 bases, with 14 bases between the two germline ends. The CDR3 extends over 15 amino acids. Germline CDR1 reads DFQATT; CDR2 reads SNEGSKA (reference sequence). Here the CDR3 DNA reads TGCAGTGCTAGAGATGGGGTTACTCTGGCAGATACGCAGTATTTT. Translating gives CSARDGVTLADTQYF.

The V gene is TRBV5-6, the J gene TRBJ1-4; the match to TRBD1 covers 7 bases. The V segment lost 5 bases and the J segment 7 bases; nucleotides outside the gene matches: 8. Germline values: CDR1 SGHDT, CDR2 YYEEEE. This CDR3 has 14 residues. DNA of the CDR3: TGTGCCAGCAGGCGGACAGGTTTGGGTGAAAAACTGTTTTTT. Its translation is CASRRTGLGEKLFF.

The chain is built from TRBV24-1 and TRBJ2-1, with D perhaps matching TRBD1 or TRBD2 (5 bases each). The ends were cut back, 3 bases at V and 11 bases at J, with 13 bases in the middle. The CDR3 covers 13 residues. Germline CDR1 reads KGHDR; CDR2 reads SFDVKD. CDR3 nucleotides: TGTGCCACCAGTGATGGGACCCCAGAAAAGCAGTTCTTC. It encodes CATSDGTPEKQFF.

Of note for this clonotype: One end of the junction does not line up with germline, which may come from a read error. This chain uses TRBV11-2 with TRBJ2-7, with TRBD2 identical over 10 bases. The CDR3 runs to 12 residues. CDR1 is SGHAT and CDR2 is FQNNGV in the germline V gene. CDR3 protein: CASRLDGLAANF. CDR3 nucleotide sequence: TGTGCCAGCAGACTCGACGGACTAGCGGCCAACTTC. The full variable domain, its missing parts supplied by reference TRBV11-2 and TRBJ2-7, is EAGVAQSPRYKIIEKRQSVAFWCNPISGHATLYWYQQILGQGPKLLIQFQNNGVVDDSQLPKDRFSAERLKGVDSTLKIQPAKLEDSAVYLCASRLDGLAANFGPGTRLTVT.

The chain employs TRBV20-1 and TRBJ1-5; a weak D match, TRBD1 (5 bases). CDR3 length: 16 residues. Germline V gene sequence: CDR1 DFQATT, CDR2 SNEGSKA (reference sequence). Trimming pared 5 bases from V and 1 base from J, leaving 18 bases between. CDR3 sequence (DNA): TGCAGTGCTGGTGGGACCCCCGGGCGGAGCAATCAGCCCCAGCATTTT. It translates to CSAGGTPGRSNQPQHF.

The rearrangement joins TRBV4-3 to TRBJ2-1, with D tentatively TRBD2 (5 bases). The ends were cut back, 2 bases at V and 4 bases at J, with 15 bases in the middle. Germline V gene lookup returns CDR1 LGHNA and CDR2 YSLEER. The CDR3 loop spans 16 amino acids. DNA for the CDR3: TGCGCCAGCAGCCAATTTCCAGCGGATCGGTACAATGAGCAGTTCTTC. Its translation: CASSQFPADRYNEQFF.

This clonotype turned up a few times. The CDR3 loop reads CASSQTFLSGANVLTF. CDR3 nucleotide sequence: TGTGCCAGCAGCCAAACATTCCTCTCTGGGGCCAACGTCCTGACTTTC. This sequence joins TRBV4-2 and TRBJ2-6; D gene uncertain. Germline loops: CDR1 LGHNA, CDR2 YNFKEQ. The V gene lost 2 bases and the J gene lost 0 bases, with 8 bases spanning the gap. The CDR3 has 16 residues.

This clonotype was recorded a few times. V usage is TRBV7-8 and J usage is TRBJ1-6; D unclear. This CDR3 has 16 amino acids. V was trimmed by 5 bases and J by 10 bases, leaving 21 bases between them. CDR1 SGHVS and CDR2 FQNEAQ come from the germline V gene. The CDR3 sequence: CASSPRPGIENSPLHF. The CDR3 DNA sequence: TGTGCCAGCAGCCCACGGCCTGGGATTGAGAACTCACCCCTCCACTTT.

The chain employs TRBV11-2 and TRBJ2-3; D is unresolved. Trimming took off 4 bases at V and 1 base at J, with 24 bases between the two ends. The length of the CDR3 is 19 residues. The germline V gene has CDR1 SGHAT and CDR2 FQNNGV. The CDR3, as DNA: TGTGCCAGCAGCTCGTATCACCGTGAGCTCAATTTCCGCACAGATACGCAGTATTTT. Translated, it gives CASSSYHRELNFRTDTQYF. The whole variable domain, remainder taken from reference TRBV11-2 and TRBJ2-3, is EAGVAQSPRYKIIEKRQSVAFWCNPISGHATLYWYQQILGQGPKLLIQFQNNGVVDDSQLPKDRFSAERLKGVDSTLKIQPAKLEDSAVYLCASSSYHRELNFRTDTQYFGPGTRLTVL.

The chain employs TRBV20-1 and TRBJ2-7; 8 nucleotides line up with TRBD1. From germline, CDR1 is DFQATT and CDR2 SNEGSKA (reference sequence). J gave up 2 bases and V 5 bases, and 8 bases lay outside the gene matches. CDR3 length: 14 amino acids. CDR3 region: CSALSRGQTYEQYF. CDR3 DNA: TGCAGTGCTCTTTCCAGGGGGCAAACCTACGAGCAGTACTTC.